This TCR beta chain was recovered during a study of shared clonotypes between healthy human individuals. Trimming took off 6 bases at V and 2 bases at J, with 20 bases between the two ends. The length of the CDR3 is 16 residues. Germline CDR1 reads SNHLY; CDR2 reads FYNNEI. Here immunoSEQ multiplex PCR was the method, and the copy in TCRdb shows in-frame clones only, minus some. In the table there are approximately 530,000 clones, roughly 95% of which are singletons. The clonotype was recovered from a woman aged 25 to 45 in good health. J is TRBJ2-7 and V is TRBV2; unclear D gene. Sequences were obtained from naive CD4+ T cells sorted from blood. Subset of the sample: CD45RA+ positively selected. CDR3 sequence reads: CASSLTHPPQAYEQYF. DNA for the CDR3: TGTGCCAGCAGCCTAACTCACCCCCCTCAGGCCTACGAGCAGTACTTC.